This passage covers 23 T cell receptor beta chains from one sample sequenced in a study of cytomegalovirus exposure and HLA in healthy donors. This PCR relied on a set of 60 Vbeta primers and 13 Jbeta primers. Sequencing was performed with immunoSEQ multiplex PCR; in TCRdb, only in-frame clones are kept and a portion is missing. The sample consists of 120,000 to 150,000 clones, 55% to 80% of them appearing once. Source material: PBMCs. Source of these receptors: a middle-aged woman in good health and CMV-seronegative.

This clone has a handful of counts. The chain recombines TRBV5-1 with TRBJ1-4; D unresolved. The CDR3 spans 14 residues. CDR1 SGHRS and CDR2 YFSETQ come from the germline V gene. Trimming removed 0 bases at V and 5 bases at J, with 8 bases between. CDR3 residues: CASSLGQRNEKLFF. CDR3 nucleotides: TGCGCCAGCAGCTTGGGGCAGCGGAATGAAAAACTGTTTTTT. Combining the CDR3 with reference TRBV5-1 and TRBJ1-4 gives the whole variable domain KAGVTQTPRYLIKTRGQQVTLSCSPISGHRSVSWYQQTPGQGLQFLFEYFSETQRNKGNFPGRFSGRQFSNSRSEMNVSTLELGDSALYLCASSLGQRNEKLFFGSGTQLSVL.

The rearrangement joins TRBV6-5 to TRBJ2-3, with no clear D. The CDR3 has 15 residues. V was clipped by 6 bases and J by 6 bases, with 19 bases between them. CDR1 MNHEY and CDR2 SVGAGI come from the germline V gene. The CDR3: CASSLLVSLVDTQYF. The CDR3 coding sequence is TGTGCCAGCAGCTTACTCGTTAGTCTAGTGGATACGCAGTATTTT.

The genes are TRBV27 and TRBJ1-2; TRBD1 matches at 8 bases. Germline-derived CDR1 and CDR2 are MNHEY and SMNVEV (reference sequence). The length of the CDR3 is 16 residues. The V gene end was trimmed by 7 bases and the J gene end by 4 bases; junction bases not matched to a gene: 14. For the CDR3, the DNA is TGTGCCAGCACCCTGACAGGGGATTCCCCGTTCTATGGCTACACCTTC. Translating gives CASTLTGDSPFYGYTF.

The gene calls are TRBV4-1 and TRBJ2-5, with a possible D match to TRBD1 (6 bases). CDR1 and CDR2 from the germline V gene are MGHRA and YSYEKL. V lost 8 bases and J 2 bases, leaving 12 bases between the germline ends. The CDR3 is 13 residues long. This CDR3 is CASSGGWQETQYF. DNA of the CDR3: TGCGCCAGCTCTGGGGGCTGGCAAGAGACCCAGTACTTC.

V is TRBV29-1 and J is TRBJ1-6; D is uncertain. Trimming shortened V by 5 bases and J by 14 bases, and 19 bases separated the two germline ends. The CDR3 runs 13 residues. Germline CDR1 and CDR2: SQVTM and ANQGSEA. This CDR3 is CSVQSPDSGSLHF. DNA of the CDR3: TGCAGCGTTCAGTCCCCGGACTCGGGTTCCCTCCACTTT.

The J gene is TRBJ1-5, the V gene TRBV7-2; D is ambiguous. The germline V gene encodes CDR1 SGHTA and CDR2 FQGNSA. The V and J ends lost 0 bases and 4 bases respectively, with 22 bases between them. The CDR3 has 19 residues. The CDR3 DNA sequence: TGTGCCAGCAGCTTAGCGGCAGACTTCGCCACCGACCTAAATCAGCCCCAGCATTTT. Protein product: CASSLAADFATDLNQPQHF.

The V call is TRBV7-3, the J call TRBJ2-2, with D hard to call. Germline loops: CDR1 SGHTA, CDR2 FQGTGA. V was shortened by 3 bases and J by 6 bases, with 5 bases between the two germline ends. This CDR3 has 12 residues. The CDR3 spells CASSFRAGELFF. The CDR3 DNA reads as TGTGCCAGCAGCTTTAGAGCCGGGGAGCTGTTTTTT.

J is TRBJ1-2 and V is TRBV5-6, with D perhaps TRBD1 (6 bases). The V gene lost 0 bases and the J gene lost 4 bases, with 7 bases spanning the gap. The CDR3 spans 13 residues. From germline, CDR1 is SGHDT and CDR2 YYEEEE. The CDR3 loop is CASSLEGGYGYTF. CDR3 bases: TGTGCCAGCAGCTTGGAAGGGGGCTATGGCTACACCTTC.

The chain is built from TRBV4-3 and TRBJ1-2; possibly TRBD1 for D (6 bases). The V gene lost 4 bases and the J gene lost 4 bases, with 10 bases spanning the gap. Germline lookup yields CDR1 LGHNA and CDR2 YSLEER. The CDR3 totals 13 residues. The CDR3 sequence is CASSPRTAYGYTF. CDR3 nucleotide sequence: TGCGCCAGCAGCCCCAGGACAGCCTATGGCTACACCTTC.

The chain couples TRBV11-2 to TRBJ2-1; no clear D gene. The CDR3 runs 15 residues. The V gene's germline CDR1 is SGHAT and CDR2 FQNNGV. Trimming cost V 6 bases and J 4 bases, with 16 bases left between them. As DNA, the CDR3 is TGTGCCAGCAGACAAAGAACAGAGATATACAATGAGCAGTTCTTC. It translates to CASRQRTEIYNEQFF.

The genes are TRBV7-9 and TRBJ1-3; D not resolved. The CDR3 covers 15 residues. The germline V gene encodes CDR1 SEHNR and CDR2 FQNEAQ (reference sequence). The ends were cut back, 2 bases at V and 0 bases at J, with 8 bases in the middle. The CDR3 DNA sequence: TGTGCCAGCAGCTTACCGGGGTTCTCTGGAAACACCATATATTTT. Translated: CASSLPGFSGNTIYF.

This sequence joins TRBV10-1 and TRBJ2-2; TRBD1 agrees at 8 bases. CDR1 and CDR2 (germline): WNHNN, SYGVQD (reference sequence). With V trimmed by 10 bases and J by 3 bases, 7 bases remained unmatched. This CDR3 region has 14 residues. CDR3 loop: CATSGGPHTGELFF. CDR3 in DNA: TGCGCCACCTCAGGGGGCCCACACACCGGGGAGCTGTTTTTT.

The chain is built from TRBV2 and TRBJ2-7; TRBD1 aligns across 9 bases. This CDR3 comprises 14 residues. V was clipped by 6 bases and J by 4 bases; unmatched bases: 7. The germline V gene has CDR1 SNHLY and CDR2 FYNNEI. The CDR3 DNA sequence: TGTGCCAGCAGGGGACAGGGTTACTCTTACGAGCAGTACTTC. Residues: CASRGQGYSYEQYF.

V gene TRBV2 combines with J gene TRBJ2-1, with 9 bases identical to TRBD2. The CDR3 covers 14 residues. The germline V gene has CDR1 SNHLY and CDR2 FYNNEI. The J segment lost 7 bases and the V segment lost 8 bases, leaving 9 bases of the junction unmatched. The chain's CDR3 is CASGNSGGRNEQFF. As DNA, the CDR3 is TGTGCCAGCGGAAATAGCGGGGGTCGGAATGAGCAGTTCTTC. Variable domain in full (rest from reference TRBV2 and TRBJ2-1): EPEVTQTPSHQVTQMGQEVILRCVPISNHLYFYWYRQILGQKVEFLVSFYNNEISEKSEIFDDQFSVERPDGSNFTLKIRSTKLEDSAMYFCASGNSGGRNEQFFGPGTRLTVL.

The chain joins TRBV7-9 to TRBJ2-3; the match to TRBD2 covers 7 bases. V lost 6 bases, J lost 4 bases, and 7 bases stayed unmatched. Germline V gene sequence: CDR1 SEHNR, CDR2 FQNEAQ (reference sequence). The CDR3 length is 14 residues. The CDR3 reads CASRIGGNPDTQYF. The CDR3 DNA follows: TGTGCCAGCAGAATCGGGGGGAATCCAGATACGCAGTATTTT.

The V gene is TRBV6-6, the J gene TRBJ2-5; 7 bases map to TRBD1. Germline trimming cut 3 bases from V and 2 bases from J; bases unmatched to any gene: 6. Germline V gene sequence: CDR1 MNHNY, CDR2 SVGAGI (reference sequence). The CDR3 length is 15 residues. The CDR3 DNA sequence: TGTGCCAGCAGTTATAACAGGGGTGAGCAAGAGACCCAGTACTTC. Its protein product is CASSYNRGEQETQYF.

CDR3 in amino acids: CASIGTGILGYTF. The CDR3, as DNA: TGTGCCAGCATAGGGACAGGCATACTTGGCTACACCTTC. V and J are TRBV6-5 and TRBJ1-2; 8 positions match TRBD1. The germline V gene has CDR1 MNHEY and CDR2 SVGAGI. CDR3 length: 13 residues. V gave up 7 bases and J gave up 7 bases; unmatched junction bases: 8.

The chain has TRBV29-1 and TRBJ2-2; D may be TRBD2 (6 bases). The length of the CDR3 is 16 residues. Germline-derived CDR1 and CDR2 are SQVTM and ANQGSEA. V was clipped by 0 bases and J by 2 bases, with 13 bases between them. The CDR3 here is CSVEDLRGKNTGELFF. CDR3 in DNA: TGCAGCGTTGAAGATCTTCGGGGGAAAAACACCGGGGAGCTGTTTTTT.

The V call is TRBV6-5, the J call TRBJ1-4; 8 bases match TRBD1. This CDR3 is built from 14 residues. V lost 4 bases to trimming and J lost 7 bases; unmatched junction nucleotides: 5. The germline V gene has CDR1 MNHEY and CDR2 SVGAGI. The CDR3 reads CASSSGQVVEKLFF. The CDR3, as DNA: TGTGCCAGCAGTTCGGGACAGGTGGTTGAAAAACTGTTTTTT.

The CDR3 is CASSLLMSSYNSPLHF. The CDR3 region has the DNA TGTGCCAGCAGCTTATTGATGAGCTCCTATAATTCACCCCTCCACTTT. The chain joins TRBV7-2 to TRBJ1-6, with no clear D. This CDR3 comprises 16 residues. Germline loops: CDR1 SGHTA, CDR2 FQGNSA. Between the trimmed V and J ends, which lost 2 bases and 0 bases, there was a span of 8 bases. Based on the CDR3 plus reference TRBV7-2 and TRBJ1-6, the full variable domain is GAGVSQSPSNKVTEKGKDVELRCDPISGHTALYWYRQSLGQGLEFLIYFQGNSAPDKSGLPSDRFSAERTGGSVSTLTIQRTQQEDSAVYLCASSLLMSSYNSPLHFGNGTRLTVT.

V and J are TRBV7-9 and TRBJ1-2; TRBD1 might be the D (6 bases). V was cut by 5 bases and J by 4 bases, with 20 bases left in between. Germline V gene data show CDR1 as SEHNR and CDR2 as FQNEAQ (reference sequence). The CDR3 totals 16 residues. The CDR3 coding sequence is TGTGCCAGCAGCAGAGAAGGACAGCCCGGGCCCTATGGCTACACCTTC. It yields the protein CASSREGQPGPYGYTF.

The chain couples TRBV29-1 to TRBJ2-1, with D maybe TRBD1 (5 bases). Trimming pared 7 bases from V and 7 bases from J, leaving 20 bases between. CDR1 is SQVTM, CDR2 ANQGSEA, per germline. CDR3 size: 14 residues. The CDR3 region has the DNA TGCAGCGCCCGCACAGGTACCCCGCGGAATGAGCAGTTCTTC. It is translated as CSARTGTPRNEQFF.

The chain has TRBV2 and TRBJ2-7; 12 nucleotides align to TRBD1. The junction had 10 bases not matched to a gene; V was cut back by 5 bases and J by 2 bases. The CDR3 length is 17 residues. Germline loops: CDR1 SNHLY, CDR2 FYNNEI. The CDR3 spells CASSWDRGLPWPYEQYV. CDR3 nucleotide sequence: TGTGCCAGCAGTTGGGACAGGGGGCTCCCTTGGCCCTACGAGCAGTACGTC.